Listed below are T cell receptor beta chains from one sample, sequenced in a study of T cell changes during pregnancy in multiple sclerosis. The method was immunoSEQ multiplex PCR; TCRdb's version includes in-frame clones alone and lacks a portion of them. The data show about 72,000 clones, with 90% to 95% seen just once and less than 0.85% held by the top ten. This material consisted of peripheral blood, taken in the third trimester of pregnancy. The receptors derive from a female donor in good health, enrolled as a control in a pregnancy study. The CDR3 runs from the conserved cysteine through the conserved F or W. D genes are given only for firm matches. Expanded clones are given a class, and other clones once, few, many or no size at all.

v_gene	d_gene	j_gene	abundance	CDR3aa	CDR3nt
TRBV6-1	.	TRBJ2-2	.	CASVGLYSTGELFF	TGTGCCAGCGTCGGACTCTACAGCACCGGGGAGCTGTTTTTT
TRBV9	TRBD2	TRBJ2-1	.	CASSPRGAGAWVDEQFF	TGTGCCAGCAGCCCCCGCGGAGCGGGAGCCTGGGTTGATGAGCAGTTCTTC
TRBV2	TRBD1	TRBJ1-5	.	CATMGTEGQPQHF	TGTGCCACCATGGGGACAGAAGGCCAGCCCCAGCATTTT
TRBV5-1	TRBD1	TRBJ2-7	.	CASSLATGTGIYEQYF	TGCGCCAGCAGCTTGGCGACCGGGACAGGTATTTACGAGCAGTACTTC
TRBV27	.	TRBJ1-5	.	CASSQGSNQPQHF	TGTGCCAGCAGCCAGGGTAGCAATCAGCCCCAGCATTTT
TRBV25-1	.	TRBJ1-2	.	CASVGYYGYTF	TGTGCCAGCGTCGGTTACTATGGCTACACCTTC
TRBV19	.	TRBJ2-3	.	CASSRGQRGSDTQYF	TGTGCCAGTAGTAGGGGCCAGAGAGGATCAGATACGCAGTATTTT
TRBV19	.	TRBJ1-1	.	CASSIPGVGTEAFF	TGTGCCAGTAGCATACCAGGGGTGGGCACTGAAGCTTTCTTT
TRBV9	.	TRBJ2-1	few	CASSNIPSSYNEQFF	TGTGCCAGCAGCAACATACCCTCTTCGTACAATGAGCAGTTCTTC
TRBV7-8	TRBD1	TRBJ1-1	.	CASSLGQGANTEAFF	TGTGCCAGCAGCTTAGGTCAGGGGGCAAACACTGAAGCTTTCTTT
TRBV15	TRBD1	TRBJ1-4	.	CATSRDRGGFATNEKLFF	TGTGCCACCAGCAGAGATAGAGGGGGCTTTGCAACTAATGAAAAACTGTTTTTT
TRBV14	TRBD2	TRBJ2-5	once	CASSQGELAGGHPQETQYF	TGTGCCAGCAGCCAAGGAGAACTAGCGGGGGGCCACCCCCAAGAGACCCAGTACTTC
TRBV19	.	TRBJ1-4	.	CASSTGPQGDVGEKLFF	TGTGCCAGTAGTACCGGACCACAAGGGGATGTTGGTGAAAAACTGTTTTTT
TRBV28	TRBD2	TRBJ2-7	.	CASSPSAGGLYEQYF	TGTGCCAGCAGTCCCTCAGCGGGAGGATTATACGAGCAGTACTTC
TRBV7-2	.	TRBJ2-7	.	CASSSPVLLGLGRYEQYF	TGTGCCAGCAGCTCACCCGTTCTCCTGGGTCTAGGCAGATACGAGCAGTACTTC
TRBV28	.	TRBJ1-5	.	CASKTAGEGDQPQHF	TGTGCCAGCAAGACGGCAGGGGAAGGGGATCAGCCCCAGCATTTT
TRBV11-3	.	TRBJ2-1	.	CASSPASENEQFF	TGTGCCAGCAGCCCCGCTAGCGAAAATGAGCAGTTCTTC
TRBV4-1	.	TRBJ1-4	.	CASSQDSGQRTATNEKLFF	TGCGCCAGCAGCCAAGATTCTGGACAGAGAACCGCAACTAATGAAAAACTGTTTTTT
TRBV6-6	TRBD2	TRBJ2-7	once	CASSYGSGAYEQYF	TGTGCCAGCAGTTACGGCAGCGGGGCCTACGAGCAGTACTTC
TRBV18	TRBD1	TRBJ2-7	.	CASSHGTAYEQYF	TGTGCCAGCTCACACGGGACAGCCTACGAGCAGTACTTC
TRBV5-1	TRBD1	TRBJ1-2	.	CASSLLGQGEFGYGYTF	TGCGCCAGCAGCTTGTTAGGACAGGGAGAATTCGGCTATGGCTACACCTTC
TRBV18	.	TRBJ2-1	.	CASSPRTGYNEQFF	TGTGCCAGCTCACCCCGCACAGGTTACAATGAGCAGTTCTTC
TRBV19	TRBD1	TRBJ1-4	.	CASSIRQGLNEKLFF	TGTGCCAGTAGTATAAGACAGGGCCTGAATGAAAAACTGTTTTTT
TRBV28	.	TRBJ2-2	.	CASRDDRRTGELFF	TGTGCCAGCAGAGACGACAGGCGGACCGGGGAGCTGTTTTTT
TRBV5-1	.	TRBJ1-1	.	CASSYLSLGDTEAFF	TGCGCCAGCAGCTACCTGAGTCTAGGGGACACTGAAGCTTTCTTT
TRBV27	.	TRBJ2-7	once	CATRTVSVHEQYF	TGTGCCACCAGGACAGTTTCGGTCCACGAGCAGTACTTC
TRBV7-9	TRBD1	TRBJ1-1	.	CASIQYPQGGNTEAFF	TGTGCCAGCATCCAATATCCCCAGGGGGGGAACACTGAAGCTTTCTTT
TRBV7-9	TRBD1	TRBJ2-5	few	CASSLAGVRGQETQYF	TGTGCCAGCAGCTTAGCAGGGGTCAGGGGGCAAGAGACCCAGTACTTC
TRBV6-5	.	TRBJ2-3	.	CASSLSSTDTQYF	TGTGCCAGCAGTTTATCGAGCACAGATACGCAGTATTTT
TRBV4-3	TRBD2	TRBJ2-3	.	CASSRSERTSADTQYF	TGCGCCAGCAGCCGGAGTGAGCGGACTAGCGCAGATACGCAGTATTTT
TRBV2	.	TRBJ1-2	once	CASSGTAYGYTF	TGTGCCAGCAGTGGGACAGCTTATGGCTACACCTTC
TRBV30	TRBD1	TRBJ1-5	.	CAWATGANQPQHF	TGTGCCTGGGCGACAGGGGCGAATCAGCCCCAGCATTTT
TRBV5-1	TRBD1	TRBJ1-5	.	CASSLRTGAQPQHF	TGCGCCAGCAGCTTAAGGACAGGGGCTCAGCCCCAGCATTTT
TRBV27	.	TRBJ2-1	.	CASSPRGTVTSSYNEQFF	TGTGCCAGCAGTCCTCGTGGAACAGTCACGAGCTCCTACAATGAGCAGTTCTTC
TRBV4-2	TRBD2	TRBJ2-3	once	CASSLGTSGGVSDTQYF	TGTGCCAGCAGCCTAGGGACTAGCGGGGGTGTGTCAGATACGCAGTATTTT
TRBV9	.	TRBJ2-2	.	CASSVDQWRATGELFF	TGTGCCAGCAGCGTAGATCAATGGAGAGCCACCGGGGAGCTGTTTTTT
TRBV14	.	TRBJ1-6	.	CASSQDLASPLHF	TGTGCCAGCAGCCAAGATCTGGCCTCACCCCTCCACTTT
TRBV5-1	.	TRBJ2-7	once	CASMRGVSSYEQYF	TGCGCCAGTATGAGAGGTGTAAGCTCCTACGAGCAGTACTTC
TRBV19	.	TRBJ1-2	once	CASSLPGQGNYGYTF	TGTGCCAGTAGCCTCCCCGGGCAGGGAAACTATGGCTACACCTTC
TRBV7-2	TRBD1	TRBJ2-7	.	CASSYRGYEQYF	TGTGCCAGCAGCTACAGGGGTTACGAGCAGTACTTC
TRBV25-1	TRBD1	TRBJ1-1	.	CASSVGQAFTEAFF	TGTGCCAGCAGTGTCGGACAGGCTTTCACTGAAGCTTTCTTT
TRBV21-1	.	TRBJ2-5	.	CASSKEGGSQETQYF	TGTGCCAGCAGCAAAGAGGGAGGGTCCCAAGAGACCCAGTACTTC
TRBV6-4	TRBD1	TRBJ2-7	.	CASSVPGTVITYEQYF	TGTGCCAGCAGTGTCCCCGGGACAGTCATCACCTACGAGCAGTACTTC